The rows below give T cell receptor beta chains drawn from one sample of a study of a mutant IDH1 vaccine in newly diagnosed glioma. The assay was immunoSEQ multiplex PCR, and TCRdb's table has in-frame clones only and misses some. Seen here are some 50,000 clones, about two thirds observed once, and the top ten hold about 5%. Their antigens remain unidentified. The source was peripheral blood mononuclear cells (PBMCs), collected from a glioma patient whose treatment included an IDH1 peptide vaccine. Receptors originate from a middle-aged man with glioma. Some clones in this sample may be carry-over from other donors' samples. The CDR3 runs from the conserved cysteine through the conserved F or W. Each record gives: V gene, J gene, D gene, clone size, CDR3 protein, CDR3 DNA. D genes are given only for firm matches. Size values are once, few and many counts, or a class for expanded clones, and some rows have none.

v_gene: TRBV5-6; j_gene: TRBJ2-2; d_gene: TRBD1; abundance: once; CDR3aa: CASSFRGTNTGELFF; CDR3nt: TGTGCCAGCAGCTTCAGGGGGACAAACACCGGGGAGCTGTTTTTT
v_gene: TRBV6-1; j_gene: TRBJ1-1; d_gene: TRBD1; abundance: .; CDR3aa: CASSDGGDRPNTEAFF; CDR3nt: TGTGCCAGCAGTGATGGGGGGGACAGGCCGAACACTGAAGCTTTCTTT
v_gene: TRBV2; j_gene: TRBJ2-3; d_gene: .; abundance: .; CDR3aa: CASRGGRTDTQYF; CDR3nt: TGTGCCAGCCGCGGGGGCCGCACAGATACGCAGTATTTT
v_gene: TRBV6-5; j_gene: TRBJ1-5; d_gene: .; abundance: .; CDR3aa: CASSSTPWSSNQPQHF; CDR3nt: TGTGCCAGCAGTTCGACCCCTTGGAGCTCCAATCAGCCCCAGCATTTT
v_gene: TRBV27; j_gene: TRBJ1-5; d_gene: .; abundance: .; CDR3aa: CASSLGWPQHF; CDR3nt: TGTGCCAGCAGTTTAGGCTGGCCCCAGCATTTT
v_gene: TRBV9; j_gene: TRBJ2-2; d_gene: .; abundance: once; CDR3aa: CASSVRASVTGELFF; CDR3nt: TGTGCCAGCAGCGTAAGGGCTAGCGTCACCGGGGAGCTGTTTTTT
v_gene: TRBV15; j_gene: TRBJ1-1; d_gene: TRBD1; abundance: .; CDR3aa: CATSRGRTGNTEAFF; CDR3nt: TGTGCCACCAGCAGAGGCCGGACAGGGAACACTGAAGCTTTCTTT
v_gene: TRBV13; j_gene: TRBJ2-2; d_gene: .; abundance: .; CDR3aa: CASSLDGGELFF; CDR3nt: TGTGCCAGCAGCTTAGATGGCGGGGAGCTGTTTTTT
v_gene: TRBV13; j_gene: TRBJ1-2; d_gene: TRBD1; abundance: .; CDR3aa: CASRLSAGTANYGYTF; CDR3nt: TGTGCCAGCAGATTAAGTGCAGGGACAGCTAACTATGGCTACACCTTC
v_gene: TRBV10-1; j_gene: TRBJ2-5; d_gene: .; abundance: .; CDR3aa: CASSRGHTQETQYF; CDR3nt: TGCGCCAGCAGTAGGGGACATACACAGGAGACCCAGTACTTC
v_gene: TRBV5-1; j_gene: TRBJ1-6; d_gene: .; abundance: .; CDR3aa: CASSRQSRSSYNSPLHF; CDR3nt: TGCGCCAGCAGTCGGCAGTCCAGGAGCTCCTATAATTCACCCCTCCACTTT
v_gene: TRBV19; j_gene: TRBJ1-6; d_gene: .; abundance: .; CDR3aa: CASREPSSYNSPLHF; CDR3nt: TGTGCCAGCAGGGAGCCGAGCTCCTATAATTCACCCCTCCACTTT
v_gene: TRBV5-4; j_gene: TRBJ2-3; d_gene: TRBD2; abundance: once; CDR3aa: CASSARLAGEDTQYF; CDR3nt: TGTGCCAGCAGCGCTAGACTAGCGGGGGAGGATACGCAGTATTTT
v_gene: TRBV25-1; j_gene: TRBJ1-4; d_gene: .; abundance: .; CDR3aa: CASVAGGSEKLFF; CDR3nt: TGTGCCAGCGTCGCGGGGGGGAGTGAAAAACTGTTTTTT
v_gene: TRBV7-9; j_gene: TRBJ1-3; d_gene: TRBD1; abundance: .; CDR3aa: CASSRGGAGNTIYF; CDR3nt: TGTGCCAGCAGCCGAGGGGGCGCGGGAAACACCATATATTTT
v_gene: TRBV5-1; j_gene: TRBJ1-6; d_gene: TRBD1; abundance: once; CDR3aa: CASSPGQASSPLHF; CDR3nt: TGCGCCAGCAGCCCAGGACAGGCAAGTTCACCCCTCCACTTT
v_gene: TRBV9; j_gene: TRBJ1-1; d_gene: .; abundance: .; CDR3aa: CASSVGRGVNTEAFF; CDR3nt: TGTGCCAGCAGCGTAGGTCGGGGGGTGAACACTGAAGCTTTCTTT
v_gene: TRBV6-5; j_gene: TRBJ1-4; d_gene: .; abundance: few; CDR3aa: CASRRGYEEKLFF; CDR3nt: TGTGCCAGCAGACGGGGGTATGAAGAAAAACTGTTTTTT
v_gene: TRBV5-1; j_gene: TRBJ2-7; d_gene: .; abundance: .; CDR3aa: CASSAPTGTYEQYF; CDR3nt: TGCGCCAGCAGCGCACCGACAGGAACCTACGAGCAGTACTTC
v_gene: TRBV21-1; j_gene: TRBJ1-1; d_gene: .; abundance: .; CDR3aa: CAKRWGGGGEAFF; CDR3nt: TGTGCCAAACGCTGGGGAGGGGGGGGTGAAGCTTTCTTT
v_gene: TRBV6-6; j_gene: TRBJ1-3; d_gene: .; abundance: .; CDR3aa: CASSYAYSRGGNTIYF; CDR3nt: TGTGCCAGCAGTTACGCATATTCCCGCGGGGGAAACACCATATATTTT
v_gene: TRBV4-1; j_gene: TRBJ2-5; d_gene: .; abundance: .; CDR3aa: CASSQGTLQETQYF; CDR3nt: TGCGCCAGCAGCCAAGGGACACTCCAAGAGACCCAGTACTTC
v_gene: TRBV6-5; j_gene: TRBJ1-6; d_gene: .; abundance: .; CDR3aa: CASTTEQGGYSPLHF; CDR3nt: TGTGCCAGCACCACCGAACAGGGAGGTTATTCACCCCTCCACTTT
v_gene: TRBV6-5; j_gene: TRBJ1-1; d_gene: .; abundance: few; CDR3aa: CASSYSFLDTEAFF; CDR3nt: TGTGCCAGCAGTTACTCGTTTTTGGACACTGAAGCTTTCTTT
v_gene: TRBV15; j_gene: TRBJ1-5; d_gene: .; abundance: .; CDR3aa: CATSSTSTGHSNQPQHF; CDR3nt: TGTGCCACCAGCAGTACCTCGACAGGACATAGCAATCAGCCCCAGCATTTT
v_gene: TRBV7-9; j_gene: TRBJ1-2; d_gene: .; abundance: .; CDR3aa: CASSRTEGGYGYTF; CDR3nt: TGTGCCAGCAGCCGAACCGAGGGAGGGTATGGCTACACCTTC
v_gene: TRBV30; j_gene: TRBJ2-7; d_gene: TRBD2; abundance: few; CDR3aa: CAWSPRGGRSYF; CDR3nt: TGTGCCTGGAGTCCCCGGGGAGGGAGGTCATACTTC
v_gene: TRBV19; j_gene: TRBJ2-6; d_gene: .; abundance: once; CDR3aa: CASSIGPGANVLTF; CDR3nt: TGTGCCAGTAGTATAGGCCCTGGGGCCAACGTCCTGACTTTC
v_gene: TRBV7-6; j_gene: TRBJ2-2; d_gene: TRBD2; abundance: .; CDR3aa: CASSFGEGTGELFF; CDR3nt: TGTGCCAGCAGCTTTGGGGAGGGCACCGGGGAGCTGTTTTTT
v_gene: TRBV28; j_gene: TRBJ2-1; d_gene: TRBD1; abundance: .; CDR3aa: CASSSLGGRYNEQFF; CDR3nt: TGTGCCAGCAGTTCCCTAGGGGGCCGCTACAATGAGCAGTTCTTC
v_gene: TRBV10-1; j_gene: TRBJ2-2; d_gene: .; abundance: once; CDR3aa: CASRKTETGELFF; CDR3nt: TGCGCCAGCAGAAAGACAGAGACCGGGGAGCTGTTTTTT
v_gene: TRBV14; j_gene: TRBJ1-6; d_gene: .; abundance: .; CDR3aa: CASSPGPHSYNSPLHF; CDR3nt: TGTGCCAGCAGCCCGGGACCGCACTCCTATAATTCACCCCTCCACTTT
v_gene: TRBV7-8; j_gene: TRBJ1-5; d_gene: TRBD1; abundance: .; CDR3aa: CASSLLTGEQPQHF; CDR3nt: TGTGCCAGCAGCTTATTGACAGGGGAACAGCCCCAGCATTTT
v_gene: TRBV4-1; j_gene: TRBJ2-1; d_gene: .; abundance: once; CDR3aa: CASSHATLDEQFF; CDR3nt: TGCGCCAGCAGCCATGCTACACTGGATGAGCAGTTCTTC
v_gene: TRBV30; j_gene: TRBJ2-7; d_gene: .; abundance: .; CDR3aa: CAWSGLGTYEQYF; CDR3nt: TGTGCCTGGAGTGGTCTAGGAACCTACGAGCAGTACTTC
v_gene: TRBV25-1; j_gene: TRBJ1-2; d_gene: .; abundance: few; CDR3aa: CASTLGSGYGYTF; CDR3nt: TGTGCCAGCACCCTAGGGTCCGGGTATGGCTACACCTTC
v_gene: TRBV2; j_gene: TRBJ2-5; d_gene: .; abundance: .; CDR3aa: CASRSHRNQETQYF; CDR3nt: TGTGCCAGCAGATCGCATAGAAACCAAGAGACCCAGTACTTC
v_gene: TRBV7-8; j_gene: TRBJ2-5; d_gene: TRBD2; abundance: .; CDR3aa: CASSSGTSGGETQYF; CDR3nt: TGTGCCAGCAGCTCCGGGACTAGCGGGGGGGAGACCCAGTACTTC
v_gene: TRBV7-8; j_gene: TRBJ1-1; d_gene: .; abundance: .; CDR3aa: CASSKTGMDTEAFF; CDR3nt: TGTGCCAGCAGCAAAACAGGGATGGACACTGAAGCTTTCTTT
v_gene: TRBV29-1; j_gene: TRBJ1-1; d_gene: .; abundance: .; CDR3aa: CSVEGRGGTEAFF; CDR3nt: TGCAGCGTTGAAGGGCGGGGGGGGACTGAAGCTTTCTTT
v_gene: TRBV11-2; j_gene: TRBJ2-1; d_gene: .; abundance: .; CDR3aa: CASSLGFDNEQFF; CDR3nt: TGTGCCAGCAGCTTGGGCTTCGACAATGAGCAGTTCTTC
v_gene: TRBV5-1; j_gene: TRBJ1-1; d_gene: .; abundance: .; CDR3aa: CASSLASGRQQAFF; CDR3nt: TGCGCCAGCAGCTTGGCCAGTGGGAGACAGCAAGCTTTCTTT
v_gene: TRBV2; j_gene: TRBJ2-3; d_gene: TRBD2; abundance: few; CDR3aa: CASRSGLTDTQYF; CDR3nt: TGTGCCAGCCGTAGCGGGCTCACAGATACGCAGTATTTT
v_gene: TRBV6-5; j_gene: TRBJ1-2; d_gene: TRBD1; abundance: .; CDR3aa: CASSYRQGGGYTF; CDR3nt: TGTGCCAGCAGTTACAGGCAGGGGGGAGGCTACACCTTC
v_gene: TRBV7-9; j_gene: TRBJ2-7; d_gene: TRBD1; abundance: .; CDR3aa: CASSLNTLGQGSYEQYF; CDR3nt: TGTGCCAGCAGCTTAAATACGTTAGGACAGGGATCCTACGAGCAGTACTTC
v_gene: TRBV30; j_gene: TRBJ2-5; d_gene: TRBD2; abundance: .; CDR3aa: CAWSVRGGEKETQYF; CDR3nt: TGTGCCTGGAGTGTGCGCGGGGGAGAAAAAGAGACCCAGTACTTC
v_gene: TRBV9; j_gene: TRBJ2-5; d_gene: TRBD2; abundance: .; CDR3aa: CASSVGLAGSRETQYF; CDR3nt: TGTGCCAGCAGCGTAGGACTAGCGGGATCAAGGGAGACCCAGTACTTC
v_gene: TRBV9; j_gene: TRBJ1-2; d_gene: .; abundance: .; CDR3aa: CASSGDTRAGYTF; CDR3nt: TGTGCCAGCAGCGGAGACACAAGGGCAGGCTACACCTTC
v_gene: TRBV18; j_gene: TRBJ2-3; d_gene: TRBD2; abundance: .; CDR3aa: CASSRTTSGGPMGDTQYF; CDR3nt: TGTGCCAGCTCACGAACGACTAGCGGGGGGCCCATGGGAGATACGCAGTATTTT
v_gene: TRBV19; j_gene: TRBJ2-7; d_gene: TRBD2; abundance: .; CDR3aa: CASRKRGAYEQYF; CDR3nt: TGTGCCAGTAGGAAGCGGGGGGCCTACGAGCAGTACTTC